Shown below are 17 T cell receptor beta chains from a single sample sequenced in a study of blood T cell repertoires in COVID-19. Some clones are missing from TCRdb's copy, which holds only in-frame ones; the method was immunoSEQ multiplex PCR. In the table there are a few hundred thousand clones, 70% to 90% of which are singletons. The sequenced sample consisted of peripheral blood. These receptors all stem from a woman in her 70s with acute or convalescent COVID-19.

This clone turned up a few times. The rearrangement joins TRBV9 to TRBJ1-3; TRBD1 is a possible D gene (6 bases). CDR1 SGDLS and CDR2 YYNGEE come from the germline V gene. Trimming took 0 bases from V and 2 from J, leaving 9 bases between them. The CDR3 is made up of 15 amino acids. The CDR3 loop reads CASSVGSGAGNTIYF. The DNA for the CDR3 is TGTGCCAGCAGCGTAGGGTCAGGGGCTGGAAACACCATATATTTT.

This clone was seen a single time. One junction end does not reproduce the germline sequence, and a read error may be involved. The chain employs TRBV7-7 and TRBJ1-3, with TRBD1 as a possible D gene (6 bases). Looked up from germline, CDR1 is SSHAT and CDR2 is FNYEAQ (reference sequence). This CDR3 has 14 residues. CDR3 bases: TGTGCTAGCAGCACAGGGATCTACGGAAACACCATATATTTT. Translated: CASSTGIYGNTIYF.

The rearrangement joins TRBV11-2 to TRBJ2-3; the D gene is possibly TRBD2 (6 bases). This CDR3 has 14 residues. Germline lookup yields CDR1 SGHAT and CDR2 FQNNGV. Trimming took 1 base from V and 2 from J, leaving 7 bases between them. The CDR3 region has the DNA TGTGCCAGCAGCTTAGGGGGGGTCACAGATACGCAGTATTTT. Encoded protein: CASSLGGVTDTQYF.

This clone has just a few counts. The chain recombines TRBV3-1 (or the pseudogene TRBV3-2) with TRBJ2-6; 9 bases match TRBD1. V shed 4 bases and J 0 bases; nucleotides not matched to a gene: 10. CDR3 length equals 19 residues. Per germline, CDR1 LGHDT and CDR2 YNNKEL (reference sequence). The CDR3 reads CASSLGPSTGGSGANVLTF. CDR3 in DNA: TGTGCCAGCAGCCTCGGCCCTTCGACAGGGGGCTCTGGGGCCAACGTCCTGACTTTC.

The chain couples TRBV5-1 to TRBJ1-4; D may be TRBD1 (6 bases). In germline, CDR1 is SGHRS, CDR2 YFSETQ. V lost 1 base and J 5 bases, leaving 12 bases between the germline ends. CDR3 length: 15 residues. CDR3: CASSLSTGGNEKLFF. In nucleotides, the CDR3 is TGCGCCAGCAGCTTGTCGACAGGCGGAAATGAAAAACTGTTTTTT.

The chain has TRBV3-1 (or the pseudogene TRBV3-2) and TRBJ1-2; D remains ambiguous. The CDR3 covers 13 residues. V was pared by 5 bases and J by 7 bases, with 14 bases between. CDR1 is LGHDT, CDR2 YNNKEL, per germline (reference sequence). CDR3 DNA sequence: TGTGCCAGCAGCTCAACAGTATCGAGTGGCTACACCTTC. It yields the protein CASSSTVSSGYTF.

The chain combines TRBV6-5 with TRBJ2-2; TRBD1 matches 10 bases. The germline gives CDR1 MNHEY, CDR2 SVGAGI. This CDR3 is built from 16 residues. The V segment lost 6 bases and the J segment 1 base; nucleotides outside the gene matches: 5. The CDR3 nucleotides read TGTGCCAGCAGGTACCGGGACAGGGGGAACACCGGGGAGCTGTTTTTT. Protein product: CASRYRDRGNTGELFF.

CDR3 in DNA: TGTGCCAGCAGCTTACTGGCGGGGGAGCCCTATGGCTACACCTTC. Translated, it gives CASSLLAGEPYGYTF. The chain carries TRBV7-9 and TRBJ1-2; D might be TRBD1 (5 bases). The ends were cut back, 2 bases at V and 4 bases at J, with 14 bases in the middle. CDR3 size: 15 residues. Germline V gene data show CDR1 as SEHNR and CDR2 as FQNEAQ (reference sequence).

The rearrangement uses TRBV5-4 and TRBJ2-1, with TRBD1 matching 10 bases. CDR1 SGHNT and CDR2 YYREEE come from the germline V gene (reference sequence). Losses at the gene ends were 3 bases for V and 7 bases for J; bases not matched to a gene: 7. The CDR3 extends over 15 amino acids. Here the CDR3 reads CASSSRQGARNEQFF. CDR3 sequence (DNA): TGTGCCAGCAGCTCCCGACAGGGGGCGCGAAATGAGCAGTTCTTC.

The V call is TRBV7-9, the J call TRBJ1-1; D might be TRBD1 (6 bases). Trimming cost V 4 bases and J 0 bases, with 15 bases left between them. The CDR3 sequence is 16 residues long. Germline values: CDR1 SEHNR, CDR2 FQNEAQ (reference sequence). The CDR3 loop reads CASSSRGSGMNTEAFF. The CDR3 DNA reads as TGTGCCAGCAGCTCGAGGGGGAGCGGTATGAACACTGAAGCTTTCTTT.

In its sample, this clone was seen once. The chain uses TRBV29-1 and TRBJ1-2; no firm D call. Trimming removed 7 bases from V and 7 bases from J, with 16 bases in between. The CDR3 runs to 12 residues. Looked up from germline, CDR1 is SQVTM and CDR2 is ANQGSEA. The DNA for the CDR3 is TGCAGCGCTATGTGGCAGGAGGGTGGCTACACCTTC. It translates to CSAMWQEGGYTF. Combining the CDR3 with reference TRBV29-1 and TRBJ1-2 gives the whole variable domain SAVISQKPSRDICQRGTSLTIQCQVDSQVTMMFWYRQQPGQSLTLIATANQGSEATYESGFVIDKFPISRPNLTFSTLTVSNMSPEDSSIYLCSAMWQEGGYTFGSGTRLTVV.

The chain couples TRBV14 to TRBJ1-6; D is undetermined. CDR1 is SGHDN and CDR2 is FVKESK in the germline V gene. This CDR3 has 13 residues. Deletions cut 0 bases from V and 10 bases from J, with 7 bases between. The CDR3 region is CASSQDMRSPLHF. CDR3 nucleotide sequence: TGTGCCAGCAGCCAAGACATGCGGTCACCCCTCCACTTT. Using reference TRBV14 and TRBJ1-6 for the parts outside the CDR3, the full variable domain is EAGVTQFPSHSVIEKGQTVTLRCDPISGHDNLYWYRRVMGKEIKFLLHFVKESKQDESGMPNNRFLAERTGGTYSTLKVQPAELEDSGVYFCASSQDMRSPLHFGNGTRLTVT.

The genes are TRBV21-1 and TRBJ2-4; the D call of TRBD2 is as the table states it, not checked on the DNA. TRBV21-1 has pseudogene status. The CDR3 runs 9 residues. The CDR3 here is CASSSDSYF. The CDR3 nucleotides are TGTGCCAGCAGTTCCGACTCGTACTTC.

Here the CDR3 DNA reads TGTGCCAGCAGTGGTTGGCAGGGGCACTATGGCTACACCTTC. Translating it yields CASSGWQGHYGYTF. The J gene is TRBJ1-2, the V gene TRBV3-1 (or the pseudogene TRBV3-2); possibly TRBD1 for D (6 bases). The germline CDR1 and CDR2 sequences are LGHDT and YNNKEL (reference sequence). This CDR3 is built from 14 residues. Trimming took 6 bases from V and 3 from J, leaving 14 bases between them.

The chain links TRBV6-5 to TRBJ2-6, with D uncertain. V was shortened by 0 bases and J by 3 bases, with 6 bases between the two germline ends. This CDR3 has 15 amino acids. CDR1 and CDR2 (germline): MNHEY, SVGAGI. The CDR3 nucleotides are TGTGCCAGCAGTTACTCGCGGAGTGGGGCCAACGTCCTGACTTTC. This translates into CASSYSRSGANVLTF.

The chain recombines TRBV7-9 with TRBJ2-3, with D perhaps TRBD1 (6 bases). The germline V and J ends were trimmed by 3 bases and 2 bases, with 15 bases remaining between them. CDR1 SEHNR and CDR2 FQNEAQ come from the germline V gene (reference sequence). CDR3 length: 16 residues. The CDR3 sequence is CASSFNRDQPTDTQYF. DNA for the CDR3: TGTGCCAGCAGCTTTAACAGGGACCAACCCACAGATACGCAGTATTTT.

V gene TRBV7-8 combines with J gene TRBJ1-4; weak D call: TRBD1 (6 bases). V was cut by 2 bases and J by 8 bases, with 15 bases left in between. CDR3 size: 15 residues. The V gene's germline CDR1 is SGHVS and CDR2 FQNEAQ. CDR3 residues: CASSLRGQLREKLFF. Written as DNA, the CDR3 is TGTGCCAGCAGCTTAAGAGGACAGTTACGAGAAAAACTGTTTTTT.